The table lists the clone carrying this T cell receptor beta chain with a few counts. Despite likely unrecorded immune exposures, the donors were nominally healthy at the time of sampling. The data derive from a study of cytomegalovirus exposure and HLA in healthy donors. About the study: Out of 180 million or so T cells, an earlier analysis found 117 million unique TCR beta sequences in total. Inside one of the first data releases sat tens of millions of unique TCRs taken from HLA-typed donors.

With 60 Vbeta and 13 Jbeta primers, the PCR was carried out. The protocol was immunoSEQ multiplex PCR, while the TCRdb copy is restricted to in-frame clones and leaves out a portion. The data hold 120,000 or so clones, with roughly 80% observed a single time. There are 13 residues in the CDR3. CDR1 is MNHNY and CDR2 is SVGAGI in the germline V gene (reference sequence). V shed 2 bases and J shed 4 bases, with 8 bases lying between them. The sequence derives from a man aged 18-30 years in good health and CMV-seropositive. The chain has TRBV6-6 and TRBJ2-5; no clear D. Sequencing was carried out using PBMCs. Written as DNA, the CDR3 is TGTGCCAGCAGTTACGCACTCTCAGAGACCCAGTACTTC. Translation gives CASSYALSETQYF.